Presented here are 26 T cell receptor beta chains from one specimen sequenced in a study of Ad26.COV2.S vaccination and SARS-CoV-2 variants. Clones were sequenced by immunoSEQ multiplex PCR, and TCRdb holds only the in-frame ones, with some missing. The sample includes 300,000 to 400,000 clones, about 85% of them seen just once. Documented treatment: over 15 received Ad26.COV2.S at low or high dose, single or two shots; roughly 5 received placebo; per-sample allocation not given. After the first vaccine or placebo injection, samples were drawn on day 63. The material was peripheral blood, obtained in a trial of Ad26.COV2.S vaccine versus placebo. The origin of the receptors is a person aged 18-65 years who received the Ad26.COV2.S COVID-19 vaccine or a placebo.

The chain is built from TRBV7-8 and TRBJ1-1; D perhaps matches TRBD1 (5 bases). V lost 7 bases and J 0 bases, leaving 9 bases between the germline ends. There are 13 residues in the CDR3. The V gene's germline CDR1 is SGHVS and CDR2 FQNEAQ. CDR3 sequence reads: CASKGRVNTEAFF. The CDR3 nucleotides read TGTGCCAGCAAGGGACGTGTGAACACTGAAGCTTTCTTT.

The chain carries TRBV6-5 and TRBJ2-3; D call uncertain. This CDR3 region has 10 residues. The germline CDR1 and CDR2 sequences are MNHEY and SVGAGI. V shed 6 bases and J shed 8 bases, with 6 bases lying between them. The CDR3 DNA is TGTGCCAGCAGCCAAGTTACGCAGTATTTT. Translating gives CASSQVTQYF.

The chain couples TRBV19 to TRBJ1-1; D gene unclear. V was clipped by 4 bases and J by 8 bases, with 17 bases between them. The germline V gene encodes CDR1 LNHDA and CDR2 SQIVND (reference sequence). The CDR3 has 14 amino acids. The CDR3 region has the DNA TGTGCCAGTAGTACCGACCAAAGCCCAGGAGAAGCTTTCTTT. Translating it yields CASSTDQSPGEAFF.

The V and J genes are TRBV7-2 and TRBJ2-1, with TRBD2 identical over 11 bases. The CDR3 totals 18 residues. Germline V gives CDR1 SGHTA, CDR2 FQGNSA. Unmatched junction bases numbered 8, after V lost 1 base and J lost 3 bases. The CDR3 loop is CASSLGPPLAGGYNEQFF. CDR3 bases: TGTGCCAGCAGCTTAGGACCGCCGCTAGCGGGAGGCTACAATGAGCAGTTCTTC.

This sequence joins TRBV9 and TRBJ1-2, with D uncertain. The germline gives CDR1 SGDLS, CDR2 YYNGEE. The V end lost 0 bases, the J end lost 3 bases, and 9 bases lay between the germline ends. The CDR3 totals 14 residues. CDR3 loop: CASSVAVADYGYTF. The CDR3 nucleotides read TGTGCCAGCAGCGTAGCGGTAGCCGACTATGGCTACACCTTC.

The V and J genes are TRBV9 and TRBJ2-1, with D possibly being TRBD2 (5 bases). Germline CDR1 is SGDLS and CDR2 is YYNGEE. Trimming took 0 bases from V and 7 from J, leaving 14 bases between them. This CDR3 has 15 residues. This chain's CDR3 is CASSVESSFGNEQFF. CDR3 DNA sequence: TGTGCCAGCAGCGTAGAGTCTAGCTTTGGGAATGAGCAGTTCTTC. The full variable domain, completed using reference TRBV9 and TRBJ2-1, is DSGVTQTPKHLITATGQRVTLRCSPRSGDLSVYWYQQSLDQGLQFLIQYYNGEERAKGNILERFSAQQFPDLHSELNLSSLELGDSALYFCASSVESSFGNEQFFGPGTRLTVL.

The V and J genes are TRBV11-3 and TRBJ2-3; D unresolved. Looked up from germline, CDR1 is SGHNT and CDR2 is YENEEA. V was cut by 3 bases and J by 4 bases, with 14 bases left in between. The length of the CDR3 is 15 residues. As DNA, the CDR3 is TGTGCCAGCAGCTTCCAAGGGTCGGCGCCAGATACGCAGTATTTT. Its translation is CASSFQGSAPDTQYF.

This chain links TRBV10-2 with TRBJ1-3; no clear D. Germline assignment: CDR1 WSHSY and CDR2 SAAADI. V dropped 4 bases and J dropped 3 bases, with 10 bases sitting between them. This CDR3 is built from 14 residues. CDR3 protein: CASSGNIVGNTIYF. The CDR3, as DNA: TGCGCCAGCAGTGGGAATATAGTTGGAAACACCATATATTTT.

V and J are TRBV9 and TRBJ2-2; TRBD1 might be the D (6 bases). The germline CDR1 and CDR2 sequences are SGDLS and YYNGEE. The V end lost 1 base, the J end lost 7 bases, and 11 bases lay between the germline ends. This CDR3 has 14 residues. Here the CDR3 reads CASSVMGAGGELFF. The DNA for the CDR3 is TGTGCCAGCAGCGTAATGGGGGCAGGCGGGGAGCTGTTTTTT.

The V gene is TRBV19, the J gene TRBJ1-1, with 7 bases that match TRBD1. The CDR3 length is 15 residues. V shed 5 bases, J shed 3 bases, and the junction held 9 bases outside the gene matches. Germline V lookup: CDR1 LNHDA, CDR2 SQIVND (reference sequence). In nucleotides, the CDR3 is TGTGCCAGTAGTGTCACTCCAGGGGGTCACACTGAAGCTTTCTTT. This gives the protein CASSVTPGGHTEAFF. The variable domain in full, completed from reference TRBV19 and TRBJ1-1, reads DGGITQSPKYLFRKEGQNVTLSCEQNLNHDAMYWYRQDPGQGLRLIYYSQIVNDFQKGDIAEGYSVSREKKESFPLTVTSAQKNPTAFYLCASSVTPGGHTEAFFGQGTRLTVV.

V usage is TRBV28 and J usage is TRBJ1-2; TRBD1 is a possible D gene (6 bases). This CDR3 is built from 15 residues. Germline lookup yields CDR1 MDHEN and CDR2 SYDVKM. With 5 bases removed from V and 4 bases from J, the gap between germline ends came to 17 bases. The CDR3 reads CASSKPLGQSYGYTF. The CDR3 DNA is TGTGCCAGCAGTAAGCCCTTAGGACAGTCCTATGGCTACACCTTC.

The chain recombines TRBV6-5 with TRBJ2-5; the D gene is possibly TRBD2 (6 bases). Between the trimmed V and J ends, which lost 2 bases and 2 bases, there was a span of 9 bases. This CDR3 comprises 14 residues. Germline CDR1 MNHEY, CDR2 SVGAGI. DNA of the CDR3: TGTGCCAGCAGTTACCAAGGACTACAAGAGACCCAGTACTTC. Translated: CASSYQGLQETQYF.

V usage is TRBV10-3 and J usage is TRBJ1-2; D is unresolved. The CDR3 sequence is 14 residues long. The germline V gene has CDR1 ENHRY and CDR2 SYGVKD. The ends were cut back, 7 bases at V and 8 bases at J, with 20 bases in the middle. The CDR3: CAINAQAEVDGYTF. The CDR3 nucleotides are TGTGCCATCAATGCCCAAGCGGAAGTAGACGGCTACACCTTC.

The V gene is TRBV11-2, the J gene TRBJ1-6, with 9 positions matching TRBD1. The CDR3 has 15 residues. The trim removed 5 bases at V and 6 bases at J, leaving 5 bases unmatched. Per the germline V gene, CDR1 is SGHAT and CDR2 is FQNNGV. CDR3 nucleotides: TGTGCCAGCAGCACGGGGACAGGGATTAATTCACCCCTCCACTTT. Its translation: CASSTGTGINSPLHF.

CDR3 residues: CAWSEWPPGYTF. The CDR3 DNA reads as TGTGCCTGGAGTGAGTGGCCACCCGGCTACACCTTC. V usage is TRBV30 and J usage is TRBJ1-2; D is ambiguous. This CDR3 is built from 12 residues. V shed 1 base and J shed 8 bases, with 11 bases lying between them. Germline V lookup: CDR1 GTSNPN, CDR2 SVGIG (reference sequence).

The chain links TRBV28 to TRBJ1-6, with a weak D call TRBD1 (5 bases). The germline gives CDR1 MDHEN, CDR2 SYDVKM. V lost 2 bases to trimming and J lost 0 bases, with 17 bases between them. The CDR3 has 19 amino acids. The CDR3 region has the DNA TGTGCCAGCAGTTTACTGGGCAGGGCCATGAGCTCCTATAATTCACCCCTCCACTTT. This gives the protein CASSLLGRAMSSYNSPLHF.

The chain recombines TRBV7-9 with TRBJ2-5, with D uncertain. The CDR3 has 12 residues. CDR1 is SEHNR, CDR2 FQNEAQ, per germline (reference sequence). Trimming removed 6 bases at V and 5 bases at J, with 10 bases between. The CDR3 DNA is TGTGCCAGCAGTCCCCAGCAGGAGACCCAGTACTTC. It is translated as CASSPQQETQYF.

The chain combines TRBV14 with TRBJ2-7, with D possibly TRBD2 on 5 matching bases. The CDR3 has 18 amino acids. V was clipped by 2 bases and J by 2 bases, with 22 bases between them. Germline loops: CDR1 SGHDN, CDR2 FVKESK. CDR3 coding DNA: TGTGCCAGCAGCCAACCTGGGAATACCGGGAACTACCCCTACGAGCAGTACTTC. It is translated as CASSQPGNTGNYPYEQYF.

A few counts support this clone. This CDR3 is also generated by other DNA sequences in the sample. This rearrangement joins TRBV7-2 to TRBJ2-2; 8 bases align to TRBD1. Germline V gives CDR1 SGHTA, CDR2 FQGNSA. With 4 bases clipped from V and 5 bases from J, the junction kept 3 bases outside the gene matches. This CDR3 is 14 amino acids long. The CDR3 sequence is CASSYRTGTGELFF. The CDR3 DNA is TGTGCCAGCAGCTACAGGACAGGGACCGGGGAGCTGTTTTTT.

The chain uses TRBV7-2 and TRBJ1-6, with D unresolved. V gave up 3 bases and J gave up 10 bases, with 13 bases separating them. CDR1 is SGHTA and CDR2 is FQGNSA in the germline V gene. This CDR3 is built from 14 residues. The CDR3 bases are TGTGCCAGCAGCTTTCAGATCCAGCCCTCACCCCTCCACTTT. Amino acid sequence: CASSFQIQPSPLHF.

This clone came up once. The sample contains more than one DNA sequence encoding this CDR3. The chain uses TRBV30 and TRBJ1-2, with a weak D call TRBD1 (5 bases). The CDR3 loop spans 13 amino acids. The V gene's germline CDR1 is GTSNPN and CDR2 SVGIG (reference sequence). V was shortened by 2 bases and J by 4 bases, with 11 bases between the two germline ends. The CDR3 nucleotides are TGTGCCTGGAGTCTCGGGACCGTCTATGGCTACACCTTC. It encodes CAWSLGTVYGYTF.

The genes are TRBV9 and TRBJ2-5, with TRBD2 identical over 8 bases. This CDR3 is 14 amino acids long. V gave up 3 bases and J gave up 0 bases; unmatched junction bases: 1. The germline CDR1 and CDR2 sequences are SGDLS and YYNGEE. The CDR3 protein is CASSALADQETQYF. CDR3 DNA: TGTGCCAGCAGCGCACTAGCGGACCAAGAGACCCAGTACTTC.

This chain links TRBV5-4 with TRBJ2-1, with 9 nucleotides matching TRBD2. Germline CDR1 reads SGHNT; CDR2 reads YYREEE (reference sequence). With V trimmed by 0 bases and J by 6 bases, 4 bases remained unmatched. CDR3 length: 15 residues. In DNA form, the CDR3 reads TGTGCCAGCAGCTTGGCTAAGACTAGCGGCAATGAGCAGTTCTTC. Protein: CASSLAKTSGNEQFF.

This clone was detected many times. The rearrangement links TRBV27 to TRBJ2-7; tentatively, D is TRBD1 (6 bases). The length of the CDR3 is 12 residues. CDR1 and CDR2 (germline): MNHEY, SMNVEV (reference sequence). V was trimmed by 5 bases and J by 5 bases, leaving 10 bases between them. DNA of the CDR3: TGTGCCAGCAGTGGGACATTCAACGAGCAGTACTTC. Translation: CASSGTFNEQYF.

CDR3 amino acids: CASSFGDWGNTGELFF. DNA of the CDR3: TGTGCCAGCAGCTTTGGGGACTGGGGAAACACCGGGGAGCTGTTTTTT. The chain couples TRBV11-3 to TRBJ2-2; weak D call: TRBD2 (6 bases). The V and J ends lost 3 bases and 2 bases respectively, with 13 bases between them. The CDR3 is 16 amino acids. Per the germline V gene, CDR1 is SGHNT and CDR2 is YENEEA.

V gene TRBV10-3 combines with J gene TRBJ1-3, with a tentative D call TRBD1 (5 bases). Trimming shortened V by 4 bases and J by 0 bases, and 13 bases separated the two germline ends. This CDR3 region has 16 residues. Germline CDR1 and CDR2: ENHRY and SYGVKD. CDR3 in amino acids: CAISVGGAHSGNTIYF. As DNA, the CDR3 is TGTGCCATCAGTGTTGGAGGGGCCCACTCTGGAAACACCATATATTTT.